These 27 T cell receptor beta chains were sequenced from one sample in a study of cytomegalovirus exposure and HLA in healthy donors. The PCR ran on 60 Vbeta and 13 Jbeta primers. Data came from immunoSEQ multiplex PCR; TCRdb stores just in-frame clones and leaves some out. This sample has around 100,000 clones, with 74% found just once. Sequencing was carried out using PBMCs. The origin of the receptors is a man younger than 45 in good health and CMV-seropositive.

Notes on this clone: At the DNA level, this CDR3 is encoded by other sequences in the same sample as well. This chain joins TRBV19 and TRBJ1-5, with TRBD1 as a possible D gene (5 bases). The CDR3 totals 15 residues. In germline, CDR1 is LNHDA, CDR2 SQIVND (reference sequence). Trimming shortened V by 0 bases and J by 2 bases, and 8 bases separated the two germline ends. The CDR3 DNA sequence: TGTGCCAGTAGTATAGAACGACAGCGCAATCAGCCCCAGCATTTT. This sequence encodes CASSIERQRNQPQHF.

The V gene is TRBV5-1, the J gene TRBJ2-4; 9 positions match TRBD1. Germline values: CDR1 SGHRS, CDR2 YFSETQ. V was clipped by 4 bases and J by 9 bases; unmatched bases: 11. There are 15 residues in the CDR3. CDR3 nucleotides: TGCGCCAGCAGCGGACGGACAGGGGAGATGACCATTCAGTACTTC. It specifies CASSGRTGEMTIQYF.

This chain joins TRBV4-3 and TRBJ1-1; D is perhaps TRBD1 (6 bases). Germline CDR1 LGHNA, CDR2 YSLEER. Trimming removed 5 bases from V and 8 bases from J, with 21 bases in between. There are 15 residues in the CDR3. The CDR3 spells CASSGSQGSFHEAFF. The CDR3 DNA reads as TGCGCCAGCAGCGGATCGCAGGGGTCCTTTCACGAAGCTTTCTTT.

The chain links TRBV2 to TRBJ1-1; D gene uncertain. V shed 4 bases and J shed 0 bases, with 6 bases lying between them. Looked up from germline, CDR1 is SNHLY and CDR2 is FYNNEI. The CDR3 is 13 amino acids. Written as DNA, the CDR3 is TGTGCCAGCAGTGTATCGGTGAACACTGAAGCTTTCTTT. Translated, it gives CASSVSVNTEAFF.

The V gene is TRBV7-2, the J gene TRBJ1-6; D gene uncertain. Germline V gene sequence: CDR1 SGHTA, CDR2 FQGNSA. The CDR3 totals 15 residues. Trimming pared 5 bases from V and 5 bases from J, leaving 13 bases between. The CDR3 coding sequence is TGTGCCAGCAGCCCCCCCGCGGGCCATAATTCACCCCTCCACTTT. This sequence encodes CASSPPAGHNSPLHF.

This chain connects TRBV2 to TRBJ2-5; D remains unclear. The J call may be mistaken, given a closer DNA end match to TRBJ2-7. The length of the CDR3 is 14 residues. Germline V lookup: CDR1 SNHLY, CDR2 FYNNEI. The CDR3 coding sequence is TGTGCCAGCAGTGAGGCCCGGCTCGACTACGAGCAGTACTTC. Amino acid sequence: CASSEARLDYEQYF.

This clone occurred a few times. The rearrangement joins TRBV5-1 to TRBJ1-3, with 7 bases that match TRBD1. The germline CDR1 and CDR2 sequences are SGHRS and YFSETQ. The CDR3 totals 16 residues. Trimming took 4 bases from V and 2 from J; bases not matched to a gene: 9. CDR3: CASSPRQGFTGNTIYF. The DNA for the CDR3 is TGCGCCAGCAGCCCACGACAGGGCTTTACTGGAAACACCATATATTTT.

This chain joins TRBV5-1 and TRBJ2-7; tentatively, D is TRBD2 (5 bases). CDR1 is SGHRS and CDR2 is YFSETQ in the germline V gene. Trimming took 5 bases from V and 0 from J, leaving 12 bases between them. The CDR3 consists of 14 residues. CDR3 sequence (DNA): TGCGCCAGCAGTAACCCGGGGTCCTCCTACGAGCAGTACTTC. Encoded protein: CASSNPGSSYEQYF.

This clone showed up just a few times. This sequence joins TRBV11-2 and TRBJ2-1; 9 nucleotides line up with TRBD2. The germline V gene has CDR1 SGHAT and CDR2 FQNNGV. CDR3 length: 16 amino acids. The V segment lost 1 base and the J segment 3 bases; nucleotides outside the gene matches: 4. In DNA form, the CDR3 reads TGTGCCAGCAGCTTAGGGGCGGGGGGGTACTACAATGAGCAGTTCTTC. This codes for CASSLGAGGYYNEQFF.

The J gene is TRBJ1-5, the V gene TRBV30; TRBD1 aligns across 7 bases. CDR3 length: 15 amino acids. The J segment lost 6 bases and the V segment lost 0 bases, leaving 8 bases of the junction unmatched. CDR1 and CDR2 from the germline V gene are GTSNPN and SVGIG (reference sequence). CDR3 sequence reads: CAWSVPKGAGQPQHF. The CDR3, as DNA: TGTGCCTGGAGTGTACCGAAGGGGGCGGGTCAGCCCCAGCATTTT.

The chain combines TRBV28 with TRBJ1-3; TRBD1 might be the D (6 bases). V was trimmed by 7 bases and J by 7 bases, leaving 14 bases between them. This CDR3 has 13 amino acids. Germline CDR1 reads MDHEN; CDR2 reads SYDVKM. The CDR3 bases are TGTGCCAGCACCCAACAGGGCCGTAACACCATATATTTT. It yields the protein CASTQQGRNTIYF.

A single count supports this clone. The J gene is TRBJ2-5, the V gene TRBV4-1, with D possibly matching TRBD2 (5 bases). This CDR3 has 15 residues. The V gene lost 0 bases and the J gene lost 6 bases, with 14 bases spanning the gap. Germline values: CDR1 MGHRA, CDR2 YSYEKL. Written as DNA, the CDR3 is TGCGCCAGCAGCCAAGAGGGAGCCCCTCGTCAGACCCAGTACTTC. Translating gives CASSQEGAPRQTQYF.

J is TRBJ2-4 and V is TRBV28; a possible D gene is TRBD1 (5 bases). The germline gives CDR1 MDHEN, CDR2 SYDVKM. The CDR3 totals 17 residues. Deletions cut 2 bases from V and 0 bases from J, with 14 bases between. Here the CDR3 reads CASSLRAQALAKNIQYF. In DNA form, the CDR3 reads TGTGCCAGCAGTTTAAGGGCACAGGCGCTAGCCAAAAACATTCAGTACTTC.

This rearrangement joins TRBV14 to TRBJ2-2, with TRBD2 as a possible D gene (6 bases). The ends were cut back, 2 bases at V and 5 bases at J, with 12 bases in the middle. The V gene's germline CDR1 is SGHDN and CDR2 FVKESK. The CDR3 consists of 15 residues. The CDR3 here is CASSQQRLGTGELFF. DNA of the CDR3: TGTGCCAGCAGCCAACAGCGACTAGGTACCGGGGAGCTGTTTTTT.

This chain links TRBV29-1 with TRBJ2-3; D not resolved. CDR1 and CDR2 from the germline V gene are SQVTM and ANQGSEA. V was trimmed by 3 bases and J by 0 bases, leaving 13 bases between them. This CDR3 comprises 15 residues. This chain's CDR3 is CSVDYWATSTDTQYF. CDR3 bases: TGCAGCGTTGACTATTGGGCAACTAGCACAGATACGCAGTATTTT.

This clone has ten or more counts. This chain connects TRBV5-1 to TRBJ2-3; TRBD1 agrees at 8 bases. V lost 7 bases, J lost 5 bases, and 9 bases stayed unmatched. The germline V gene encodes CDR1 SGHRS and CDR2 YFSETQ. The CDR3 covers 14 residues. CDR3 in DNA: TGCGCCAGCTGGCCAGGACAGGGAGGAGATACGCAGTATTTT. This encodes CASWPGQGGDTQYF.

V usage is TRBV30 and J usage is TRBJ2-3; 9 positions agree with TRBD2. Germline V gene lookup returns CDR1 GTSNPN and CDR2 SVGIG (reference sequence). The CDR3 sequence is 14 residues long. Trimming at V came to 4 bases and at J to 1 base, leaving 3 bases not matched to a gene. DNA of the CDR3: TGTGCCTGGATAGCGGGGGAGGGCACAGATACGCAGTATTTT. It encodes CAWIAGEGTDTQYF.

This clone was recorded a few times. This rearrangement joins TRBV10-2 to TRBJ1-2; tentative D call: TRBD1 (5 bases). The CDR3 loop spans 12 amino acids. The V end lost 3 bases, the J end lost 13 bases, and 15 bases lay between the germline ends. Germline lookup yields CDR1 WSHSY and CDR2 SAAADI. CDR3 loop: CASSEITDKGTF. DNA of the CDR3: TGCGCCAGCAGTGAAATCACGGACAAGGGCACCTTC.

The rearrangement uses TRBV5-1 and TRBJ2-5, with 10 bases matching TRBD1. The last part of the DNA fits TRBJ2-7 better; the J call may be wrong. CDR3 size: 15 residues. Germline assignment: CDR1 SGHRS and CDR2 YFSETQ. The CDR3: CASRRQGANSYEQYF. CDR3 in DNA: TGCGCCAGCAGGAGACAGGGGGCTAACTCCTACGAGCAGTACTTC.

The CDR3 reads CASGPGGETQYF. CDR3 sequence (DNA): TGTGCTAGTGGGCCGGGCGGGGAGACCCAGTACTTC. This chain connects TRBV12-5 to TRBJ2-5, with D tentatively TRBD2 (5 bases). Per the germline V gene, CDR1 is LGHNT and CDR2 is FRNRAP. V lost 6 bases and J 5 bases, leaving 10 bases between the germline ends. This CDR3 has 12 residues.

As to this clone: The junction departs from the called germline gene at one end, perhaps through a read error. This chain connects TRBV7-2 to TRBJ1-2, with 8 bases that match TRBD1. CDR3 length equals 15 residues. Germline V CDR1 and CDR2: SGHTA, FQGNSA. The CDR3 spells CASSLAQGADYGYPF. The CDR3 DNA follows: TGTGCCAGCAGCTTAGCGCAGGGGGCGGACTATGGCTACCCCTTC.

The chain has TRBV2 and TRBJ1-1, with D possibly being TRBD1 (6 bases). Trimming stripped 0 bases from V and 6 bases from J, with 11 bases between. Germline V CDR1 and CDR2: SNHLY, FYNNEI. The CDR3 loop spans 14 amino acids. DNA of the CDR3: TGTGCCAGCAGTGAAGCTATGACAGGCCCTGAAGCTTTCTTT. It is translated as CASSEAMTGPEAFF.

The chain combines TRBV10-1 with TRBJ2-2; 7 nucleotides line up with TRBD1. The trim removed 3 bases at V and 2 bases at J, leaving 3 bases unmatched. From germline, CDR1 is WNHNN and CDR2 SYGVQD (reference sequence). This CDR3 region has 15 residues. The CDR3 sequence is CASSEGQDNTGELFF. The CDR3 DNA follows: TGCGCCAGCAGTGAAGGACAGGACAACACCGGGGAGCTGTTTTTT.

This rearrangement joins TRBV29-1 to TRBJ1-2; the D is unclear. There are 12 residues in the CDR3. CDR1 and CDR2 (germline): SQVTM, ANQGSEA. Trimming cost V 5 bases and J 7 bases, with 14 bases left between them. The CDR3 is CSVLPVEGGYTF. In DNA form, the CDR3 reads TGCAGCGTTCTGCCAGTGGAGGGTGGCTACACCTTC.

The gene calls are TRBV5-1 and TRBJ1-6; a possible D gene is TRBD1 (5 bases). The CDR3 sequence is 14 residues long. Germline V gives CDR1 SGHRS, CDR2 YFSETQ. Trimming shortened V by 4 bases and J by 7 bases, and 12 bases separated the two germline ends. CDR3: CASSSGDGNSPLHF. CDR3 nucleotides: TGCGCCAGCAGCAGCGGGGACGGGAATTCACCCCTCCACTTT.

This chain connects TRBV28 to TRBJ1-2; no clear D. V was clipped by 2 bases and J by 5 bases, with 9 bases between them. The CDR3 runs 13 residues. Germline V CDR1 and CDR2: MDHEN, SYDVKM. CDR3 nucleotide sequence: TGTGCCAGCAGTTTAACGCAGGCTTATGGCTACACCTTC. Its translation is CASSLTQAYGYTF.

This chain links TRBV18 with TRBJ1-2; D unclear. The germline V and J ends were trimmed by 5 bases and 8 bases, with 18 bases remaining between them. The CDR3 length is 14 residues. In germline, CDR1 is KGHSH, CDR2 LQKENI. CDR3 in DNA: TGTGCCAGCTCAGTGTCGGGGAAACCAGGCGGCTACACCTTC. As protein: CASSVSGKPGGYTF.